This T cell receptor (beta chain) was captured by sequencing in a study of OX40 agonist ivuxolimab in advanced cancers. On the study more broadly: Those enrolled were approximately 87% male, with a mean age of approximately 60 years and ages from 23 to 79.

The data were produced by immunoSEQ multiplex PCR, yet TCRdb's version contains in-frame clones alone and is incomplete. The table lists some 80,000 clones, approximately 91% of them singletons. Study results and limitations: Averaged across samples, CD8+ T cells carried more expanded clones than CD4+ did. Antigen targets of the expanded peripheral T cells went undetermined.

This CDR3 contains 13 residues. The germline CDR1 and CDR2 sequences are SSHAT and FNYEAQ (reference sequence). V lost 9 bases, J lost 5 bases, and 7 bases stayed unmatched. As concerns this clone: Its antigen is not identified.

The sequencing used CD4+ or CD8+ T cells sorted from blood, collected in a trial of the OX40 agonist ivuxolimab. This chain connects TRBV7-7 to TRBJ2-5, with TRBD1 matching 9 bases. The TCR originated in an adult with an advanced solid tumor such as melanoma, head and neck, liver or kidney cancer. This CDR3 reads CASSTGGEETQYF. In DNA form, the CDR3 reads TGTGCCAGTTCGACAGGGGGGGAGGAGACCCAGTACTTC.